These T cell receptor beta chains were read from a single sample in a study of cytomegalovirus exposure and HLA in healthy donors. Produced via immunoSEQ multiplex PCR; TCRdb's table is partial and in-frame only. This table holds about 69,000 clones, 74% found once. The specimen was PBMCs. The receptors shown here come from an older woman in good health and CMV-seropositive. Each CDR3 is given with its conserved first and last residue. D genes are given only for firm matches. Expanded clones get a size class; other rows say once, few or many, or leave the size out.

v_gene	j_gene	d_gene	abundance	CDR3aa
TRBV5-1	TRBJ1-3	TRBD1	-	CASSSGTGSSGNTIYF
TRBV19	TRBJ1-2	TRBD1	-	CASSITGGAKGYTF
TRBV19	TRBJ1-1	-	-	CASRMTLTAEAFF
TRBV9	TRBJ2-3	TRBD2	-	CASSAEAGATTDTQYF
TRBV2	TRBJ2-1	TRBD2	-	CASSIGLAGMNEQFF
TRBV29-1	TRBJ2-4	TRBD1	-	CSAQGLGQMDRDIQYF
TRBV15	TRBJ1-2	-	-	CATSRDRSYNYGYTF
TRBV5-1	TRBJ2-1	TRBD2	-	CASSHTTSETEQFF
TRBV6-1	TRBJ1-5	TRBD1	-	CASSLQGAGNQPQHF
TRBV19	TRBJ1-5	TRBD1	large	CASSIDWTGYLQPQHF
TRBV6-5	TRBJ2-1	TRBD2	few	CASTPIAGGPEEQFF
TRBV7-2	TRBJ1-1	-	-	CASSLKPGSITEAFF
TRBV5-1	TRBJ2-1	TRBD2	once	CASSLGTSGEQFF
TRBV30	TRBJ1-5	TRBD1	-	CAWSLTGDQPQHF
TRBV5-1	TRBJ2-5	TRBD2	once	CASSLTSGMRETQYF
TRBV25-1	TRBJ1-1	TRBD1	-	CASSAYPQGADTEAFF
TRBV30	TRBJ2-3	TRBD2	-	CAWSLAGRTSTDTQYF
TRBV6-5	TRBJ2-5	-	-	CASGQRTTQETQYF
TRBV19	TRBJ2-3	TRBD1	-	CASSILGQFTDTQYF
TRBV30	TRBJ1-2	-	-	CAWVARVYGYTF
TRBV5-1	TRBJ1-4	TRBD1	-	CASSLGTGVTNEKLFF
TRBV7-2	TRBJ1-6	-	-	CASSLGGSSPLHF
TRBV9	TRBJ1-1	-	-	CASSTTGNTDEAFF
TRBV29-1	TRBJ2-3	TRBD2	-	CSVELRLAGFKYF
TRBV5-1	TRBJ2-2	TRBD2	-	CASSFSGGSGELFF
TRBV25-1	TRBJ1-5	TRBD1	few	CASSGTENQPQHF
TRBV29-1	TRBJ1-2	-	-	CSVLRAVGYTF
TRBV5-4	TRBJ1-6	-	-	CASTEDINSPLHF
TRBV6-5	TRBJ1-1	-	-	CASSVDKNTEAFF
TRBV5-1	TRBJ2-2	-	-	CASSLQTANTGELFF
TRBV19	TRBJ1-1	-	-	CASSRGSTEAFF
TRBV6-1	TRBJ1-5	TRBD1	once	CASSESTWDREYNQPQHF
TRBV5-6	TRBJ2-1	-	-	CASSRFRGTSYNEQFF
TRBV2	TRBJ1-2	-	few	CASSSLSYGYTF
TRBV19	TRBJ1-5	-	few	CASSAKRGPQHF
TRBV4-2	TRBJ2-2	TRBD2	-	CASSKPGLAGTTGELFF
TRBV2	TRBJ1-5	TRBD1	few	CASSEDRGSNQPQHF